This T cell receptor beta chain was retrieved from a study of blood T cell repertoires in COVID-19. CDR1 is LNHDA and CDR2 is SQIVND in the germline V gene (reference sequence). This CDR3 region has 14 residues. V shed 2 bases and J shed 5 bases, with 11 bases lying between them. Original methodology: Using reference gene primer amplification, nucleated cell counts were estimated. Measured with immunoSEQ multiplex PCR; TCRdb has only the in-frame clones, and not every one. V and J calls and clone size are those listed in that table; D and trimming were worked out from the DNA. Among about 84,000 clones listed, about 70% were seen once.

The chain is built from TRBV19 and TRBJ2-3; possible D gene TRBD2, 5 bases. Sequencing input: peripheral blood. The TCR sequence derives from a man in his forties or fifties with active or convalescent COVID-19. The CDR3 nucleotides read TGTGCCAGTAGTATAACGGGATCGCAAGATACGCAGTATTTT. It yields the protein CASSITGSQDTQYF.